These 28 T cell receptor beta chains were sequenced from one sample in a study of regulatory T cells in long-lasting Graves disease. This sample's time point: persistent/refractory GD, antithyroid drugs over 5 years with positive TRAb. The TCR library was prepared using RNA isolated from PBMCs. iRepertoire HTBI primers and Arm-PCR of CDR3 regions built TCR beta libraries. TCRdb independently ran MiXCR on the multiplex PCR reads; one entry per CDR3 protein. The table lists roughly 450,000 distinct CDR3 sequences, around 20% of them singletons. The material was peripheral blood mononuclear cells (PBMCs), obtained when the disease was refractory, from a patient treated with antithyroid drugs. These receptors were collected from a female donor with Graves disease.

Many counts were recorded for this clonotype. The genes are TRBV29-1 and TRBJ2-7; a possible D gene is TRBD2 (5 bases). Germline V gene data show CDR1 as SQVTM and CDR2 as ANQGSEA. This CDR3 spans 12 amino acids. The V gene lost 6 bases and the J gene lost 3 bases, with 12 bases spanning the gap. The CDR3 sequence: CSVASRGYEQYF. CDR3 coding DNA: TGCAGCGTAGCCTCTCGGGGCTACGAGCAGTACTTC.

This clonotype was recorded many times. The chain couples TRBV28 to TRBJ1-2; possible D gene TRBD1, 5 bases. The V end was cut by 6 bases, the J end by 8 bases, with 19 bases between. The germline gives CDR1 MDHEN, CDR2 SYDVKM. The CDR3 is 14 residues long. The CDR3 protein is CASSLLAGDSGYTF. In DNA form, the CDR3 reads TGTGCCAGCAGCCTGCTGGCGGGGGATAGCGGCTACACCTTC.

This clonotype was detected many times. The V call is TRBV11-2, the J call TRBJ2-5; TRBD1 or TRBD2 may be the D gene (5 bases each). V lost 0 bases, J lost 5 bases, and 13 bases lay in between. This CDR3 has 15 residues. Per germline, CDR1 SGHAT and CDR2 FQNNGV. CDR3 protein: CASSLDPGDLETQYF. The CDR3 nucleotides are TGTGCCAGCAGCTTAGATCCTGGGGACCTGGAGACCCAGTACTTC. The variable domain in full, completed from reference TRBV11-2 and TRBJ2-5, reads EAGVAQSPRYKIIEKRQSVAFWCNPISGHATLYWYQQILGQGPKLLIQFQNNGVVDDSQLPKDRFSAERLKGVDSTLKIQPAKLEDSAVYLCASSLDPGDLETQYFGPGTRLLVL.

The sample holds many counts of this clonotype. The chain employs TRBV7-2 and TRBJ1-5; possible D gene TRBD1, 6 bases. V was shortened by 5 bases and J by 1 base, with 15 bases between the two germline ends. CDR1 is SGHTA, CDR2 FQGNSA, per germline. The CDR3 extends over 16 amino acids. The CDR3, as DNA: TGTGCCAGCAGCCGGGGCAGGGGAGGCAGCAATCAGCCCCAGCATTTT. Translating gives CASSRGRGGSNQPQHF.

In its sample, this clonotype was seen many times. This sequence joins TRBV11-2 and TRBJ2-7, with D possibly TRBD1 on 6 matching bases. The CDR3 has 15 residues. V was shortened by 5 bases and J by 3 bases, with 17 bases between the two germline ends. Germline V gene lookup returns CDR1 SGHAT and CDR2 FQNNGV. In DNA form, the CDR3 reads TGTGCCAGCAGCATAAGGCCCCAGGGGCTCTACGAGCAGTACTTC. It encodes CASSIRPQGLYEQYF.

This clonotype has just a few counts. The rearrangement joins TRBV27 to TRBJ2-7; D not certain. With 2 bases removed from V and 6 bases from J, the gap between germline ends came to 14 bases. Germline-derived CDR1 and CDR2 are MNHEY and SMNVEV (reference sequence). The CDR3 consists of 14 residues. CDR3 in amino acids: CASSLRASSPEQYF. CDR3 DNA: TGTGCCAGCAGTTTAAGAGCGTCCTCCCCCGAGCAGTACTTC.

The chain employs TRBV5-1 and TRBJ2-7, with D perhaps matching TRBD1 or TRBD2 (5 bases each). Germline values: CDR1 SGHRS, CDR2 YFSETQ. V was clipped by 5 bases and J by 3 bases, with 21 bases between them. CDR3 size: 16 residues. The CDR3 is CASSVPPGRNLYEQYF. The CDR3 nucleotides read TGCGCCAGCAGTGTTCCCCCGGGACGGAACCTCTACGAGCAGTACTTC.

V usage is TRBV27 and J usage is TRBJ2-3; D perhaps matches TRBD1 (6 bases). V was pared by 6 bases and J by 0 bases, with 16 bases between. There are 16 residues in the CDR3. CDR1 is MNHEY, CDR2 SMNVEV, per germline (reference sequence). This CDR3 reads CASRRLQGISTDTQYF. As DNA, the CDR3 is TGTGCCAGCAGAAGATTACAGGGAATTAGCACAGATACGCAGTATTTT.

Here the CDR3 reads CASTRQGGFGSPLHF. The CDR3 DNA sequence: TGTGCCAGCACCCGTCAAGGGGGATTTGGATCACCCCTCCACTTT. V and J are TRBV12-3 or TRBV12-4 and TRBJ1-6; possibly TRBD1 for D (6 bases). This CDR3 has 15 amino acids. With 7 bases removed from V and 10 bases from J, the gap between germline ends came to 20 bases.

This clonotype was picked up a small number of times. The CDR3 DNA follows: TGTGCCAGCAGCCATGGACTAGCGGCAGATACGCAGTATTTT. This sequence encodes CASSHGLAADTQYF. The chain carries TRBV28 and TRBJ2-3; 10 nucleotides match TRBD2. V was pared by 6 bases and J by 4 bases, with 4 bases of the junction left unmatched. The CDR3 runs to 14 residues. Germline lookup yields CDR1 MDHEN and CDR2 SYDVKM.

This clonotype was observed a handful of times. CDR3 sequence: CASRRGLAGGDTQYF. DNA of the CDR3: TGTGCCAGCAGGAGGGGACTAGCGGGAGGGGATACGCAGTATTTT. The chain couples TRBV5-6 to TRBJ2-3, with 16 bases matching TRBD2. V lost 5 bases to trimming and J lost 6 bases; unmatched junction nucleotides: 3. Germline V CDR1 and CDR2: SGHDT, YYEEEE. The CDR3 is made up of 15 amino acids.

This clonotype appeared many times. The V call is TRBV29-1, the J call TRBJ1-2; possibly TRBD1 for D (6 bases). Germline lookup yields CDR1 SQVTM and CDR2 ANQGSEA. The CDR3 has 14 amino acids. Trimming shortened V by 7 bases and J by 0 bases, and 15 bases separated the two germline ends. CDR3 loop: CSGSQGGSNYGYTF. CDR3 nucleotides: TGCAGCGGATCACAGGGAGGTTCTAACTATGGCTACACCTTC. Filled out from reference TRBV29-1 and TRBJ1-2, the complete variable domain reads SAVISQKPSRDICQRGTSLTIQCQVDSQVTMMFWYRQQPGQSLTLIATANQGSEATYESGFVIDKFPISRPNLTFSTLTVSNMSPEDSSIYLCSGSQGGSNYGYTFGSGTRLTVV.

Points on this clonotype: The final CDR3 position lacks the conserved phenylalanine or tryptophan, pointing to a likely read error. The V call is TRBV6-5, the J call TRBJ1-6, with D tentatively TRBD1 (6 bases). The V gene lost 0 bases and the J gene lost 5 bases, with 14 bases spanning the gap. The CDR3 contains 17 residues. CDR1 is MNHEY, CDR2 SVGAGI, per germline. CDR3 loop: CASSYSTRTAHNSPLHL. CDR3 nucleotide sequence: TGTGCCAGCAGTTACTCTACCCGGACAGCCCATAATTCACCCCTCCACCTT.

This clonotype appeared a few times. The rearrangement joins TRBV20-1 to TRBJ2-5; D could derive from TRBD1 or TRBD2 (5 bases each). Germline CDR1 and CDR2: DFQATT and SNEGSKA (reference sequence). V lost 3 bases and J lost 5, with 16 bases in between. The CDR3 contains 14 residues. For the CDR3, the DNA is TGCAGTGCTAGCCGCCCGTTGGGGACGGAGACCCAGTACTTC. This gives the protein CSASRPLGTETQYF.

A remark on this clonotype: It may be a read error: a sequence one base away is much more abundant. V and J are TRBV27 and TRBJ2-7; 7 bases are a match to TRBD1. Germline loops: CDR1 MNHEY, CDR2 SMNVEV (reference sequence). The CDR3 has 16 residues. The CDR3 reads CASSHPSGGSSYEQDF. The CDR3 DNA follows: TGTGCCAGCAGTCACCCCTCAGGGGGAAGCTCCTACGAGCAGGACTTC.

This clonotype was counted only a few times. At one end, the junction sequence differs from germline, possibly due to a read error. The V and J genes are TRBV11-1 and TRBJ1-1; no clear D gene. The CDR3 consists of 15 residues. Germline V gene sequence: CDR1 SGHAT, CDR2 FQDESV (reference sequence). DNA of the CDR3: TGCGCCAGCAAATACCTACCGAGTACTGACACTGAAGCTTTCTTT. Amino acids: CASKYLPSTDTEAFF.

Ten or more counts support this clonotype. This chain links TRBV6-5 with TRBJ1-4, with 8 nucleotides matching TRBD1. V lost 2 bases to trimming and J lost 8 bases; unmatched junction nucleotides: 4. The CDR3 is made up of 14 amino acids. Per the germline V gene, CDR1 is MNHEY and CDR2 is SVGAGI. The DNA of the CDR3 is TGTGCCAGCAGTTACAGGACAGGGTACGAAAAACTGTTTTTT. Translating it yields CASSYRTGYEKLFF.

This clonotype was counted at least ten times. The V and J genes are TRBV20-1 and TRBJ2-5; D call uncertain. V was trimmed by 0 bases and J by 5 bases, leaving 1 base between them. The germline CDR1 and CDR2 sequences are DFQATT and SNEGSKA (reference sequence). The length of the CDR3 is 10 residues. CDR3 protein: CSAREETQYF. Written as DNA, the CDR3 is TGCAGTGCTAGAGAGGAGACCCAGTACTTC.

In its sample, this clonotype was seen many times. The chain joins TRBV20-1 to TRBJ1-1; D is unresolved. The CDR3 is made up of 15 amino acids. The germline gives CDR1 DFQATT, CDR2 SNEGSKA (reference sequence). V was cut by 0 bases and J by 5 bases, with 16 bases left in between. In DNA form, the CDR3 reads TGCAGTGCTAGAGATCAGGTGTCGGGGTGGACTGAAGCTTTCTTT. This translates into CSARDQVSGWTEAFF.

This clonotype was observed a few times. The CDR3: CSVVTAGNIQYF. CDR3 bases: TGCAGCGTAGTGACAGCTGGAAACATTCAGTACTTC. The rearrangement links TRBV29-1 to TRBJ2-4, with a weak D call TRBD1 (5 bases). The CDR3 sequence is 12 residues long. The V gene lost 6 bases and the J gene lost 6 bases, with 12 bases spanning the gap. In germline, CDR1 is SQVTM, CDR2 ANQGSEA.

This clonotype was counted between two and nine times. This sequence joins TRBV29-1 and TRBJ2-2, with D possibly being TRBD1 (5 bases). Trimming cost V 7 bases and J 5 bases, with 11 bases left between them. The CDR3 length is 12 residues. Germline CDR1 is SQVTM and CDR2 is ANQGSEA. In DNA form, the CDR3 reads TGCAGCGCCTTCGACAGTACCGGGGAGCTGTTTTTT. Its translation is CSAFDSTGELFF.

The V and J genes are TRBV5-6 and TRBJ2-7, with TRBD1 identical over 12 bases. Germline V CDR1 and CDR2: SGHDT, YYEEEE. This CDR3 has 15 residues. V lost 1 base and J lost 5; bases outside the gene matches: 4. In DNA form, the CDR3 reads TGTGCCAGCAGCTTGTGGGACAGGGGGCTCCACGAGCAGTACTTC. It translates to CASSLWDRGLHEQYF. Full variable domain (missing parts from reference TRBV5-6 and TRBJ2-7): DAGVTQSPTHLIKTRGQQVTLRCSPKSGHDTVSWYQQALGQGPQFIFQYYEEEERQRGNFPDRFSGHQFPNYSSELNVNALLLGDSALYLCASSLWDRGLHEQYFGPGTRLTVT.

This chain links TRBV10-3 with TRBJ1-1; the D is unclear. This CDR3 is built from 12 residues. The V gene's germline CDR1 is ENHRY and CDR2 SYGVKD. Trimming took 6 bases from V and 4 from J, leaving 9 bases between them. The CDR3 here is CAISSRSTEAFF. The CDR3 nucleotides are TGTGCCATCAGCTCGCGTAGCACTGAAGCTTTCTTT.

This clonotype occurred many times. The genes are TRBV24-1 and TRBJ2-5; TRBD2 matches at 7 bases. V dropped 4 bases and J dropped 2; count of bases not matched to a gene: 3. Per germline, CDR1 KGHDR and CDR2 SFDVKD. There are 14 residues in the CDR3. CDR3 DNA: TGTGCCACCAGTGACCCTAGCGGACAAGAGACCCAGTACTTC. Encoded protein: CATSDPSGQETQYF.

This clonotype was observed many times. The rearrangement uses TRBV28 and TRBJ1-2; TRBD1 might be the D (5 bases). V was shortened by 6 bases and J by 0 bases, with 20 bases between the two germline ends. Germline-derived CDR1 and CDR2 are MDHEN and SYDVKM. The CDR3 has 17 amino acids. The CDR3 region has the DNA TGTGCCAGCAGCCCTCCCGGGGCGGGGTGGTCTAACTATGGCTACACCTTC. It translates to CASSPPGAGWSNYGYTF.

Details on this clonotype: Sequence at one end of the junction differs from germline and may be a read error. J is TRBJ2-7 and V is TRBV6-5; D is ambiguous. The length of the CDR3 is 13 residues. The germline V gene has CDR1 MNHEY and CDR2 SVGAGI. The CDR3 loop is CANSYHTAYEQYF. The CDR3 DNA reads as TGTGCCAACAGTTATCACACAGCCTACGAGCAGTACTTC.

This clonotype was seen at least ten times. The V and J genes are TRBV12-3 or TRBV12-4 and TRBJ2-2; D remains unclear. The CDR3 has 13 amino acids. The ends were cut back, 3 bases at V and 4 bases at J, with 6 bases in the middle. This CDR3 is CASSFHGTGELFF. The CDR3 DNA reads TGTGCCAGCAGTTTTCACGGCACCGGGGAGCTGTTTTTT.

J is TRBJ1-5 and V is TRBV6-1; D is possibly TRBD1 (5 bases). Germline V gene sequence: CDR1 MNHNS, CDR2 SASEGT. Trimming took 7 bases from V and 2 from J, leaving 15 bases between them. The CDR3 runs to 15 residues. CDR3 protein: CASNNGGAGNQPQHF. CDR3 bases: TGTGCCAGCAATAACGGGGGTGCGGGCAATCAGCCCCAGCATTTT.